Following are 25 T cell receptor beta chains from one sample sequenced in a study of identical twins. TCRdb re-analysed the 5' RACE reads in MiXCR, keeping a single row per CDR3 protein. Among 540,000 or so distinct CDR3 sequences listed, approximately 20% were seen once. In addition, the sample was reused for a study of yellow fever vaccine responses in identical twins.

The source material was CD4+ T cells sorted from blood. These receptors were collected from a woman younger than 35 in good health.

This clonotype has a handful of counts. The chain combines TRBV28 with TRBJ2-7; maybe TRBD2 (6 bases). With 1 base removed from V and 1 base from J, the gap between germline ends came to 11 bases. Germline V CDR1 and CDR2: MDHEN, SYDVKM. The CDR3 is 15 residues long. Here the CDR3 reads CASSLYPGASYEQYF. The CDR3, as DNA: TGTGCCAGCAGTTTATATCCGGGAGCTTCCTACGAGCAGTACTTC.

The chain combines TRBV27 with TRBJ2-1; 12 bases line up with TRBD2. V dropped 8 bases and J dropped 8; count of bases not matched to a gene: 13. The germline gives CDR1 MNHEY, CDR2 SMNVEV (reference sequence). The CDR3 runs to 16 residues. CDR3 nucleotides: TGTGCCAGCGGGTCCAGCCGACTAGCGGGGGTGGATGAGCAGTTCTTC. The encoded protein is CASGSSRLAGVDEQFF.

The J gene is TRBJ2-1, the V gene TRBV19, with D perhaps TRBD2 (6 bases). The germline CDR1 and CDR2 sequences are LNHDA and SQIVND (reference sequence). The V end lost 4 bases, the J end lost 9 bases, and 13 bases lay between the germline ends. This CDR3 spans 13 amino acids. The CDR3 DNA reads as TGTGCCAGTAGTAAGACTAGTCGGGTTGAGCAGTTCTTC. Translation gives CASSKTSRVEQFF.

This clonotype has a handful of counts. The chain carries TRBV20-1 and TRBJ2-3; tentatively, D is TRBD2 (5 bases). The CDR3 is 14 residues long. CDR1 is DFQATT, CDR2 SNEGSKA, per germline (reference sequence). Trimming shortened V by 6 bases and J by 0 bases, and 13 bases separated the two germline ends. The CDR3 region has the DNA TGCAGTGCCGATACACGGACTAGCACAGATACGCAGTATTTT. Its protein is CSADTRTSTDTQYF.

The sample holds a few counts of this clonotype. CDR3 bases: TGTGCCAGCAGCTTAGTACAGGGGGCGGAGGAGACCCAGTACTTC. It is translated as CASSLVQGAEETQYF. The gene calls are TRBV7-2 and TRBJ2-5, with 9 nucleotides matching TRBD1. Trimming removed 1 base from V and 5 bases from J; junction bases left unmatched: 5. The CDR3 length is 15 residues. CDR1 SGHTA and CDR2 FQGNSA come from the germline V gene.

The CDR3 sequence is CSAPRAGKRGNNEQFF. DNA for the CDR3: TGCAGTGCCCCCCGGGCGGGTAAGCGGGGAAACAATGAGCAGTTCTTC. V is TRBV20-1 and J is TRBJ2-1, with 7 bases lining up with TRBD2. This CDR3 comprises 16 residues. Germline-derived CDR1 and CDR2 are DFQATT and SNEGSKA (reference sequence). The trim removed 6 bases at V and 5 bases at J, leaving 16 bases unmatched.

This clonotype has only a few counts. CDR3 bases: TGTGCCAGCAACCGAGCGGGGGGCAGCTCCTACAATGAGCAGTTCTTC. This encodes CASNRAGGSSYNEQFF. The chain joins TRBV3-1 to TRBJ2-1; 9 bases align to TRBD2. Germline values: CDR1 LGHDT, CDR2 YNNKEL (reference sequence). The CDR3 has 16 amino acids. V lost 7 bases, J lost 0 bases, and 7 bases stayed unmatched.

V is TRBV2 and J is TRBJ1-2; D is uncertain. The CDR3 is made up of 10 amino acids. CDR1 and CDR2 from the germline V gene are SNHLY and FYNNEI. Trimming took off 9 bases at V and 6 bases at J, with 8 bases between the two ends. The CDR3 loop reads CARNLDGYTF. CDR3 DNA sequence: TGTGCCAGAAACCTGGATGGCTACACCTTC.

Here the CDR3 DNA reads TGTGCCAGCAGCCCACCCCCTGCGGACCGCACTGAAGCTTTCTTT. This gives the protein CASSPPPADRTEAFF. The chain couples TRBV7-7 to TRBJ1-1, with D unresolved. Looked up from germline, CDR1 is SSHAT and CDR2 is FNYEAQ (reference sequence). The V end was cut by 5 bases, the J end by 4 bases, with 17 bases between. The CDR3 is 15 amino acids.

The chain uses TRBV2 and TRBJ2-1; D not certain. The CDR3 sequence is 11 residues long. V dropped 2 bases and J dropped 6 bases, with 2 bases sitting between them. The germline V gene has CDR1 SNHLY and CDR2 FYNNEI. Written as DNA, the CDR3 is TGTGCCAGCAGTGAAAGCAATGAGCAGTTCTTC. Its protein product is CASSESNEQFF.

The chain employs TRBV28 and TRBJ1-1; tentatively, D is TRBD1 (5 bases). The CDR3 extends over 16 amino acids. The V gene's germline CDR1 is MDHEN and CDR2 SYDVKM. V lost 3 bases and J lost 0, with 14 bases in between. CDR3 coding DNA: TGTGCCAGCAGTTTCACGGGGGAAAAATTGAACACTGAAGCTTTCTTT. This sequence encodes CASSFTGEKLNTEAFF. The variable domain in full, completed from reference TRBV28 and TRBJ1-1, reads DVKVTQSSRYLVKRTGEKVFLECVQDMDHENMFWYRQDPGLGLRLIYFSYDVKMKEKGDIPEGYSVSREKKERFSLILESASTNQTSMYLCASSFTGEKLNTEAFFGQGTRLTVV.

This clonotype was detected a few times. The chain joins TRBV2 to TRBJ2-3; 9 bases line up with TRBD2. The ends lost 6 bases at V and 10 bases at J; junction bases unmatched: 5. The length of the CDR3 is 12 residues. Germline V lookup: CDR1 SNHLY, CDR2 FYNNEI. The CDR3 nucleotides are TGTGCCAGCAGCGCTAGCGGGGAGGCGCAGTATTTT. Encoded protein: CASSASGEAQYF.

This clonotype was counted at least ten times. CDR3 bases: TGTGCCAGCAGCTTTAGCGGGGCGACCTCCGGGGAGCTGTTTTTT. It specifies CASSFSGATSGELFF. The chain is built from TRBV11-3 and TRBJ2-2, with 8 nucleotides matching TRBD2. The CDR3 consists of 15 residues. Germline trimming cut 3 bases from V and 6 bases from J; bases unmatched to any gene: 6. Germline values: CDR1 SGHNT, CDR2 YENEEA. The variable domain in full, with the rest retrieved from reference TRBV11-3 and TRBJ2-2, is EAGVVQSPRYKIIEKKQPVAFWCNPISGHNTLYWYLQNLGQGPELLIRYENEEAVDDSQLPKDRFSAERLKGVDSTLKIQPAELGDSAVYLCASSFSGATSGELFFGEGSRLTVL.

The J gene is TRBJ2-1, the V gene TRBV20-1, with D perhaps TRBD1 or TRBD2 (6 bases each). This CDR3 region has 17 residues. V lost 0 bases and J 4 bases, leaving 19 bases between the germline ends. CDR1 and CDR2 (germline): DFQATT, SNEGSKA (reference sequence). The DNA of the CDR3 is TGCAGTGCTAGAGATCTCAGGGGTGGCGGGAATTACAATGAGCAGTTCTTC. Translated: CSARDLRGGGNYNEQFF.

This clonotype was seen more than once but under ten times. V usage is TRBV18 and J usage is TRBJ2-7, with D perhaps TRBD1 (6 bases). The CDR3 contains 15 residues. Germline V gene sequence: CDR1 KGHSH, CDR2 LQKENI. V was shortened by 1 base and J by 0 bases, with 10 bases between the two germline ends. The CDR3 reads CASSPLTGNSYEQYF. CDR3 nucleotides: TGTGCCAGCTCACCACTTACAGGGAACTCCTACGAGCAGTACTTC.

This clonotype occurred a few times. The CDR3 sequence is CASSAKGARSEAFF. CDR3 nucleotide sequence: TGTGCCAGCAGCGCGAAGGGGGCTAGATCTGAAGCTTTCTTT. This chain links TRBV9 with TRBJ1-1; 7 nucleotides match TRBD1. The junction had 8 bases not matched to a gene; V was cut back by 3 bases and J by 6 bases. Germline assignment: CDR1 SGDLS and CDR2 YYNGEE. The CDR3 extends over 14 amino acids.

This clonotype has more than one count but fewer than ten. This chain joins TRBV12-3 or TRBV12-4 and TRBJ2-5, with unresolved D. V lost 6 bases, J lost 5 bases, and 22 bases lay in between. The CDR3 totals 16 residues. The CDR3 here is CASSYKSEWVGETQYF. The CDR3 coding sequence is TGTGCCAGCAGCTATAAATCGGAGTGGGTGGGGGAGACCCAGTACTTC.

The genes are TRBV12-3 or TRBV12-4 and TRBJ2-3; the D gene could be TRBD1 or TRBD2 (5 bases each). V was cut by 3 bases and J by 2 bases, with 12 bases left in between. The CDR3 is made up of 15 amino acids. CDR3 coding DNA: TGTGCCAGCAGTTTTTTGGGGGTTTCCACAGATACGCAGTATTTT. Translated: CASSFLGVSTDTQYF.

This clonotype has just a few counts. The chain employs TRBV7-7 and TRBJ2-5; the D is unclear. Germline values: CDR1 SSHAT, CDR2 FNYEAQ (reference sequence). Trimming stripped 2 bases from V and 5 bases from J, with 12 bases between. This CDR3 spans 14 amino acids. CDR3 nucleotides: TGTGCCAGCAGCTTACCTTCTAAGCAGGAGACCCAGTACTTC. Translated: CASSLPSKQETQYF.

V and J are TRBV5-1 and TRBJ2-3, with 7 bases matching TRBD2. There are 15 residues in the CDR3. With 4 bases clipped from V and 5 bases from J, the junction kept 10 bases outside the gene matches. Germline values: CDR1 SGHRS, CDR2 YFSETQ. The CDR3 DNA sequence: TGCGCCAGCAGCCCTTCGGGGAGGGGAATAGATACGCAGTATTTT. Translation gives CASSPSGRGIDTQYF.

This CDR3 reads CASSLALVTGGNYEQYF. The CDR3 coding sequence is TGCGCCAGCAGCTTGGCCTTAGTGACGGGAGGGAACTACGAGCAGTACTTC. The chain links TRBV5-1 to TRBJ2-7, with 8 bases aligning to TRBD2. Per the germline V gene, CDR1 is SGHRS and CDR2 is YFSETQ. V was clipped by 0 bases and J by 3 bases; unmatched bases: 11. The CDR3 runs 17 residues.

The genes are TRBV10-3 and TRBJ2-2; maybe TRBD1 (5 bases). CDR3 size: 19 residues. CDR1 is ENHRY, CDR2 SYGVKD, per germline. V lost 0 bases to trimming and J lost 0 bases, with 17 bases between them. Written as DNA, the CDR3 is TGTGCCATCAGTGAGTCACAATTAATCAGGGCGTCGAACACCGGGGAGCTGTTTTTT. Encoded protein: CAISESQLIRASNTGELFF.

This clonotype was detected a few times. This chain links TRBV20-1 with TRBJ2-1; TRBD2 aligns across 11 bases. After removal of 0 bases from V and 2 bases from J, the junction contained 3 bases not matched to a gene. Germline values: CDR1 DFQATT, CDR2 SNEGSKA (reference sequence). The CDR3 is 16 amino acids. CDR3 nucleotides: TGCAGTGCTAGAGACGGGACTAGCGGAGCCTACAATGAGCAGTTCTTC. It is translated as CSARDGTSGAYNEQFF.

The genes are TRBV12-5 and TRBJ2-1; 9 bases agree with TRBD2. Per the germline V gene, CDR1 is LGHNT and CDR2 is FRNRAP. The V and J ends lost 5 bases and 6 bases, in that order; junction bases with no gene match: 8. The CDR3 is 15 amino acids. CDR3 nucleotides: TGTGCTAGTGGTCTGCGGGAGGGCCGTGGCAATGAGCAGTTCTTC. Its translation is CASGLREGRGNEQFF.

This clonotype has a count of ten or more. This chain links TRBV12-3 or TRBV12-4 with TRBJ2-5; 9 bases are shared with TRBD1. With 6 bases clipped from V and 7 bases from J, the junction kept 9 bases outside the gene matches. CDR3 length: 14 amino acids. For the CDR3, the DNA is TGTGCCAGCAGACCCGGGACAGGGCTGGGGACCCAGTACTTC. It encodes CASRPGTGLGTQYF.